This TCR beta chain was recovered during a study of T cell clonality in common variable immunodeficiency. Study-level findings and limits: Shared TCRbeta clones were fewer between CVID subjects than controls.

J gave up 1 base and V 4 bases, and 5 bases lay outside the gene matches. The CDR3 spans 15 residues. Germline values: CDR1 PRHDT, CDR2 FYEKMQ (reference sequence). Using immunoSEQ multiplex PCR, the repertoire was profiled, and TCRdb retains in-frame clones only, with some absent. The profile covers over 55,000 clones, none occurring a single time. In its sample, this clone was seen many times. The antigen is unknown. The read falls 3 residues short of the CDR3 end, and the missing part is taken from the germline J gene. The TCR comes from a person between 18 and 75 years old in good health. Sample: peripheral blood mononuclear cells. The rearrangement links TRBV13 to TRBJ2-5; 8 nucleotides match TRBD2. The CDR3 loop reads CASSSGLVGQETQYF. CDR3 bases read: TGTGCCAGCAGCTCGGGACTAGTCGGCCAAGAGACC.